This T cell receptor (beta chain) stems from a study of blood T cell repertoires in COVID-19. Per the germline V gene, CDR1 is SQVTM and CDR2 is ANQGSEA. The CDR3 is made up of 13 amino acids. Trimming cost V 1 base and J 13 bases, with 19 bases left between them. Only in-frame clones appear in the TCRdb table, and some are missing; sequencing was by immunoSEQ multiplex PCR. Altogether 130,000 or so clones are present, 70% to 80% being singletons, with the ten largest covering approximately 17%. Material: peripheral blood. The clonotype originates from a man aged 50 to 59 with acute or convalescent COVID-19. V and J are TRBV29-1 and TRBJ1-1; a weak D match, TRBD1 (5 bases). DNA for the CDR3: TGCAGCGTTGAAGTTCTAAGGGACTCCGTGAGTTTCTTT. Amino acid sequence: CSVEVLRDSVSFF.